This passage covers 19 T cell receptor beta chains from one sample sequenced in a study of post-analysis software for immune sequencing data. General study findings and limits: With TRBV5-6, TRBV5-1 and TRBV20-1 included, 4 to 6 TRBV segments were more frequent in patients than in controls.

TCR beta libraries were prepared from cDNA with unique molecular identifiers. TCRdb processed the PCR reads anew with MiXCR; each CDR3 protein has one entry. The sample lists 250,000 to 300,000 distinct CDR3 sequences; 36% were seen once. The antigens of these receptors remain unknown. Specimen: blood. Every receptor here comes from a girl aged 5 to 17 with multiple sclerosis.

This clonotype has a count of ten or more. This rearrangement joins TRBV7-2 to TRBJ1-1, with D unresolved. The CDR3 is 13 residues long. Trimming shortened V by 3 bases and J by 1 base, and 6 bases separated the two germline ends. CDR1 is SGHTA and CDR2 is FQGNSA in the germline V gene. The CDR3 DNA reads TGTGCCAGCAGCTTCGCGGAGAACACTGAAGCTTTCTTT. It yields the protein CASSFAENTEAFF.

The chain recombines TRBV13 with TRBJ2-3, with D possibly called TRBD1 or TRBD2 (6 bases each). V lost 0 bases and J 11 bases, leaving 21 bases between the germline ends. The CDR3 totals 16 residues. Germline CDR1 and CDR2: PRHDT and FYEKMQ (reference sequence). The CDR3 DNA follows: TGTGCCAGCAGCTTAGGAGGGGGGCTACCCCGAGGCGGGCAGTATTTT. Protein product: CASSLGGGLPRGGQYF.

This clonotype has a count of ten or more. J is TRBJ1-5 and V is TRBV6-5; no reliable D call. The germline CDR1 and CDR2 sequences are MNHEY and SVGAGI. V was shortened by 5 bases and J by 0 bases, with 11 bases between the two germline ends. The CDR3 loop spans 15 amino acids. The chain's CDR3 is CASSRTAYSNQPQHF. In DNA, the CDR3 is TGTGCCAGCAGTAGGACGGCTTATAGCAATCAGCCCCAGCATTTT.

In this sample, this clonotype turned up many times. This chain joins TRBV7-2 and TRBJ1-2; the D gene is possibly TRBD1 (5 bases). Germline V gene data show CDR1 as SGHTA and CDR2 as FQGNSA. The CDR3 has 13 amino acids. Trimming left V 1 base short and J 8 bases short, with 11 bases between. The CDR3 spells CASSLVRGEGYTF. The DNA for the CDR3 is TGTGCCAGCAGCTTAGTAAGGGGTGAGGGCTACACCTTC. Supplemented by reference TRBV7-2 and TRBJ1-2, the full variable domain reads GAGVSQSPSNKVTEKGKDVELRCDPISGHTALYWYRQSLGQGLEFLIYFQGNSAPDKSGLPSDRFSAERTGGSVSTLTIQRTQQEDSAVYLCASSLVRGEGYTFGSGTRLTVV.

The V and J genes are TRBV6-5 and TRBJ1-2; 9 bases line up with TRBD1. The CDR3 length is 15 residues. Germline V gene data show CDR1 as MNHEY and CDR2 as SVGAGI. Trimming removed 2 bases from V and 4 bases from J; junction bases left unmatched: 5. Here the CDR3 DNA reads TGTGCCAGCAGTTACCACGACAGGGGGGGCTATGGCTACACCTTC. Protein: CASSYHDRGGYGYTF.

This clonotype was observed a few times. The V and J genes are TRBV15 and TRBJ1-4; unclear D gene. V lost 1 base to trimming and J lost 13 bases, with 7 bases between them. The CDR3 loop spans 11 amino acids. The germline gives CDR1 LNHNV, CDR2 YYDKDF (reference sequence). The CDR3 sequence: CATSRGTGLFF. Here the CDR3 DNA reads TGTGCCACCAGCAGAGGGACGGGACTGTTTTTT.

This clonotype was picked up many times. The chain combines TRBV27 with TRBJ2-1; 7 bases align to TRBD2. V was pared by 6 bases and J by 6 bases, with 8 bases of the junction left unmatched. The CDR3 contains 14 residues. Germline CDR1 is MNHEY and CDR2 is SMNVEV (reference sequence). CDR3 amino acids: CASSSLGGGNEQFF. The CDR3 nucleotides read TGTGCCAGCAGCTCACTTGGGGGGGGCAATGAGCAGTTCTTC.

This clonotype showed up just a few times. The CDR3 here is CSARDYRGSSYNEQFF. CDR3 DNA sequence: TGCAGTGCTAGAGATTACCGGGGTAGCTCCTACAATGAGCAGTTCTTC. The rearrangement joins TRBV20-1 to TRBJ2-1; tentative D call: TRBD2 (5 bases). The germline V gene has CDR1 DFQATT and CDR2 SNEGSKA (reference sequence). V lost 0 bases to trimming and J lost 0 bases, with 12 bases between them. The CDR3 runs to 16 residues.

This clonotype was observed a handful of times. This chain connects TRBV15 to TRBJ2-2; D not certain. In germline, CDR1 is LNHNV, CDR2 YYDKDF (reference sequence). V gave up 0 bases and J gave up 7 bases, with 3 bases separating them. The CDR3 has 12 residues. CDR3 loop: CATSRDRGELFF. The CDR3 coding sequence is TGTGCCACCAGCAGAGATCGCGGGGAGCTGTTTTTT.

For this clonotype: At one boundary the junction diverges from the germline segment, which might be a read error. The V gene is TRBV6-1, the J gene TRBJ2-3, with TRBD2 identical over 9 bases. Germline-derived CDR1 and CDR2 are MNHNS and SASEGT. CDR3 length: 15 amino acids. The CDR3 sequence is CVSSGHAGGTDTQYF. The CDR3 coding sequence is TGTGTCAGCAGTGGACACGCGGGGGGGACAGATACGCAGTATTTT.

The table lists this clonotype with a few counts. This chain uses TRBV7-9 with TRBJ1-1; no firm D call. The CDR3 loop spans 19 amino acids. The ends were cut back, 1 base at V and 1 base at J, with 22 bases in the middle. CDR1 and CDR2 (germline): SEHNR, FQNEAQ (reference sequence). The chain's CDR3 is CASSLVRLVDVLKNTEAFF. In nucleotides, the CDR3 is TGTGCCAGCAGCTTAGTTCGGTTGGTGGACGTACTTAAGAACACTGAAGCTTTCTTT.

This clonotype was detected ten times or more. This chain connects TRBV11-2 to TRBJ2-3; tentatively, D is TRBD1 (5 bases). V gave up 3 bases and J gave up 6 bases, with 10 bases separating them. The CDR3 has 13 residues. In germline, CDR1 is SGHAT, CDR2 FQNNGV. CDR3 nucleotide sequence: TGTGCCAGCAGCTTCTGGGGCCTCGATACGCAGTATTTT. It is translated as CASSFWGLDTQYF.

This clonotype was seen a handful of times. A much larger clone is a single base away; this may be a read error. The chain employs TRBV2 and TRBJ2-5, with a weak D call TRBD1 (6 bases). Germline loops: CDR1 SNHLY, CDR2 FYNNEI. CDR3 length equals 11 residues. Here the CDR3 reads CDTRGQETQYF. Written as DNA, the CDR3 is TGTGACACCAGGGGTCAAGAGACCCAGTACTTC.

To note about this clonotype: This clone may be a read error of a much larger clone one base away. The chain joins TRBV27 to TRBJ2-1; TRBD1 agrees at 10 bases. V was pared by 6 bases and J by 7 bases, with 6 bases of the junction left unmatched. Per germline, CDR1 MNHEY and CDR2 SMNVEV (reference sequence). This CDR3 has 14 residues. For the CDR3, the DNA is TGTGCCAGCAGCCTGACAGGGGGCTTGAATGAGCAGTTCTTC. Residues: CASSLTGGLNEQFF.

This clonotype was seen at least ten times. The chain is built from TRBV15 and TRBJ1-2, with TRBD1 as a possible D gene (5 bases). The germline CDR1 and CDR2 sequences are LNHNV and YYDKDF (reference sequence). V lost 2 bases to trimming and J lost 4 bases, with 11 bases between them. This CDR3 spans 14 amino acids. CDR3 nucleotide sequence: TGTGCCACCAGCAGACAGGGTAGAAGCTATGGCTACACCTTC. Protein sequence: CATSRQGRSYGYTF.

This chain links TRBV28 with TRBJ2-5; D is uncertain. Germline V lookup: CDR1 MDHEN, CDR2 SYDVKM. The V end lost 2 bases, the J end lost 9 bases, and 10 bases lay between the germline ends. This CDR3 has 12 residues. CDR3 DNA sequence: TGTGCCAGCAGTTTAATTCGGTTGGCCCAGTACTTC. As protein: CASSLIRLAQYF. Complete variable domain (other parts from reference TRBV28 and TRBJ2-5): DVKVTQSSRYLVKRTGEKVFLECVQDMDHENMFWYRQDPGLGLRLIYFSYDVKMKEKGDIPEGYSVSREKKERFSLILESASTNQTSMYLCASSLIRLAQYFGPGTRLLVL.

This clonotype has a count of ten or more. The genes are TRBV7-8 and TRBJ2-3; 8 bases align to TRBD1. The CDR3 extends over 18 amino acids. Germline V CDR1 and CDR2: SGHVS, FQNEAQ. Germline trimming cut 5 bases from V and 0 bases from J; bases unmatched to any gene: 13. The CDR3 here is CASSAVVGTGSSTDTQYF. For the CDR3, the DNA is TGTGCCAGCAGCGCGGTGGTCGGGACAGGTTCTAGCACAGATACGCAGTATTTT.

This clonotype has a count of ten or more. The rearrangement links TRBV29-1 to TRBJ2-1, with 7 nucleotides matching TRBD1. Trimming at V came to 6 bases and at J to 0 bases, leaving 5 bases not matched to a gene. The V gene's germline CDR1 is SQVTM and CDR2 ANQGSEA. The CDR3 runs to 14 residues. The CDR3 sequence is CSVARGSSYNEQFF. The CDR3, as DNA: TGCAGCGTAGCCAGGGGGAGCTCCTACAATGAGCAGTTCTTC.

In its sample, this clonotype was seen many times. V and J are TRBV7-8 and TRBJ2-3; 10 bases match TRBD1. From germline, CDR1 is SGHVS and CDR2 FQNEAQ. Losses at the gene ends were 5 bases for V and 2 bases for J; bases not matched to a gene: 16. The CDR3 loop spans 19 amino acids. CDR3 residues: CASSQRQGAVDLPTDTQYF. The CDR3 bases are TGTGCCAGCAGCCAAAGACAGGGGGCGGTCGATCTTCCCACAGATACGCAGTATTTT. Looking up the rest from reference TRBV7-8 and TRBJ2-3 gives the full variable domain: GAGVSQSPRYKVAKRGQDVALRCDPISGHVSLFWYQQALGQGPEFLTYFQNEAQLDKSGLPSDRFFAERPEGSVSTLKIQRTQQEDSAVYLCASSQRQGAVDLPTDTQYFGPGTRLTVL.